The clone carrying this T cell receptor (beta chain) was detected only once. Data came from immunoSEQ multiplex PCR; TCRdb stores just in-frame clones and leaves some out. The sample yields a few hundred thousand clones, 75% to 90% seen once. The data derive from a study of blood T cell repertoires in COVID-19. Study-wide context: Acute-phase and convalescent COVID-19 samples originated in the United States, Italy and Spain. T cells, B-cell-depleted T cells, or PBMCs supplied cDNA or gDNA.

CDR1 and CDR2 from the germline V gene are GTSNPN and SVGIG (reference sequence). The length of the CDR3 is 13 residues. V was pared by 4 bases and J by 4 bases, with 6 bases of the junction left unmatched. What was sequenced was peripheral blood. V gene TRBV30 combines with J gene TRBJ1-1; 7 nucleotides agree with TRBD1. The clonotype comes from a woman in her forties with acute or convalescent COVID-19. This chain's CDR3 is CAWKGAGVTEAFF. The CDR3 region has the DNA TGTGCCTGGAAGGGGGCCGGCGTCACTGAAGCTTTCTTT.